This T cell receptor beta chain is drawn from a study of T cell repertoires in cytomegalovirus infection. Study in general: Public signatures in TCR beta pointed to CMV infection and matching HLA type.

Trimming removed 5 bases at V and 5 bases at J, with 18 bases between. This CDR3 contains 15 residues. CDR1 and CDR2 (germline): SGHVS, FQNEAQ. Concerning this clonotype itself: Antigen unknown.

Regarding the study as a whole: Totalled public TCR beta family frequency picked out people who carried CMV plus the relevant HLA.

TCRdb re-called the reads with MiXCR, one entry per CDR3 protein. This table has about 150,000 distinct CDR3 sequences, 23% appearing once. Material: PBMCs. The rearrangement links TRBV7-8 to TRBJ1-1; a weak D match, TRBD1 (6 bases). This sequence was found in a human donor in good health (CMV status not recorded). Some clones in this sample may be carry-over from other donors' samples. This CDR3 is CASSITRQATTEAFF. CDR3 nucleotides: TGTGCCAGCAGCATTACTAGACAGGCGACAACTGAAGCTTTCTTT.